The present TCR beta chain was sequenced within a study of blood T cell repertoires in COVID-19. Study information: Samples representing acute and convalescent COVID-19 were sourced from the United States, Italy and Spain.

The CDR3 totals 16 residues. Germline V gene data show CDR1 as MNHNY and CDR2 as SVGAGI (reference sequence). Trimming pared 1 base from V and 4 bases from J, leaving 14 bases between. Repertoires were generated with immunoSEQ multiplex PCR, while TCRdb's copy carries only in-frame clones and drops some. The table has around 150,000 clones, approximately 80% seen once. The receptor comes from a woman older than 75 with acute or convalescent COVID-19. Source material: peripheral blood. The gene calls are TRBV6-6 and TRBJ1-5; possible D gene TRBD1, 5 bases. This CDR3 reads CASSYFAGKANQPQHF. The CDR3 nucleotides are TGTGCCAGCAGTTACTTCGCAGGGAAAGCGAATCAGCCCCAGCATTTT.